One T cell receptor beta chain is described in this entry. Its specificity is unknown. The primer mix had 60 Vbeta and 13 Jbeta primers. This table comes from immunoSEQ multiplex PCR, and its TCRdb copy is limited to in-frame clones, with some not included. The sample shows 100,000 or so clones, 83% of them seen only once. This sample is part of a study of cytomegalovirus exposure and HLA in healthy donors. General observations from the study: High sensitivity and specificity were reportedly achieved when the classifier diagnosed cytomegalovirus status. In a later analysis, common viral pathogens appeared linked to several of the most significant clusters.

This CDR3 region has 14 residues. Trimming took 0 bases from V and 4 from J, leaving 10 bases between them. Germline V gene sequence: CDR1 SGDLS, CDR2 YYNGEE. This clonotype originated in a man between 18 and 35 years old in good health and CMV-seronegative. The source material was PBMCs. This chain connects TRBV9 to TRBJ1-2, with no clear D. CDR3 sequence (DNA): TGTGCCAGCAGCGTAGCTACTTCAGGCTATGGCTACACCTTC. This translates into CASSVATSGYGYTF.